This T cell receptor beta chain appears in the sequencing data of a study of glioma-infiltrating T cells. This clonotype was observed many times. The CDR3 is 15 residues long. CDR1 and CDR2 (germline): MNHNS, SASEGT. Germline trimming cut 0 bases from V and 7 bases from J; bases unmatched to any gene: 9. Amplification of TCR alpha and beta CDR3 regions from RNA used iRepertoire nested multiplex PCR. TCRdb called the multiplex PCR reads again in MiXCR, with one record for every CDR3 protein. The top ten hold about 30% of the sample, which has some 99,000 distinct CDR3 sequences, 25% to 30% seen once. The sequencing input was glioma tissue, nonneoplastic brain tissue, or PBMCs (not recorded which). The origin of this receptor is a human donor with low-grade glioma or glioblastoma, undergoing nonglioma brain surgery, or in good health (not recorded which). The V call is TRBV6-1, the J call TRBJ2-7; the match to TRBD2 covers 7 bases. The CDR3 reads CASSEAAGARVEQYF. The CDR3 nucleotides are TGTGCCAGCAGTGAAGCTGCGGGAGCTAGGGTGGAGCAGTACTTC.